The 17 T cell receptor beta chains reported below all come from one sample, sequenced in a study of Graves' ophthalmopathy and Graves' hyperthyroidism. RNA transcripts were the template, and TCR beta CDR3 regions were amplified from them. Second-round multiplex PCR came after a first-round RT-PCR that employed HTBI primers. TCRdb passed the multiplex PCR reads through MiXCR, listing each CDR3 protein once. The table has 740,000 or so distinct CDR3 sequences, roughly 41% seen once. Sequences were obtained from peripheral blood. Source of these receptors: an adult man with Graves' ophthalmopathy.

This clonotype occurred once. V usage is TRBV29-1 and J usage is TRBJ1-2; 7 bases fit TRBD1. CDR3 length: 13 residues. The germline V gene encodes CDR1 SQVTM and CDR2 ANQGSEA. The V gene end was trimmed by 3 bases and the J gene end by 6 bases; junction bases not matched to a gene: 7. The CDR3 protein is CSVDDDRVDGYTF. The CDR3 DNA reads as TGCAGCGTTGATGATGACAGGGTTGATGGCTACACCTTC. Full variable domain (missing parts from reference TRBV29-1 and TRBJ1-2): SAVISQKPSRDICQRGTSLTIQCQVDSQVTMMFWYRQQPGQSLTLIATANQGSEATYESGFVIDKFPISRPNLTFSTLTVSNMSPEDSSIYLCSVDDDRVDGYTFGSGTRLTVV.

This clonotype was found many times. The CDR3 protein is CASSVSWGGQETQYF. The CDR3 DNA reads TGTGCCAGCAGCGTAAGTTGGGGTGGCCAAGAGACCCAGTACTTC. The rearrangement joins TRBV9 to TRBJ2-5; D gene ambiguous. This CDR3 has 15 residues. Trimming cost V 1 base and J 1 base, with 11 bases left between them. Germline V gives CDR1 SGDLS, CDR2 YYNGEE.

This clonotype was seen at least ten times. CDR3 loop: CASSPRWEVQKLFF. CDR3 sequence (DNA): TGTGCCAGCAGCCCGCGGTGGGAGGTCCAAAAACTGTTTTTT. V and J are TRBV7-8 and TRBJ1-4, with unresolved D. The CDR3 consists of 14 residues. V lost 5 bases and J 9 bases, leaving 16 bases between the germline ends. The germline V gene encodes CDR1 SGHVS and CDR2 FQNEAQ.

This clonotype was seen just once. A junction boundary mismatches the germline segment, possibly from a read error. The chain joins TRBV7-9 to TRBJ2-2; D may be TRBD1 or TRBD2 (6 bases each). Germline lookup yields CDR1 SEHNR and CDR2 FQNEAQ (reference sequence). The CDR3 has 16 residues. For the CDR3, the DNA is TGCGCCAGCAGCCGCACCACAGGGAGGAGCACCGGGGAGCTGTTTTTT. As protein: CASSRTTGRSTGELFF.

J is TRBJ2-2 and V is TRBV25-1; 9 bases fit TRBD2. This CDR3 comprises 16 residues. CDR1 MGHDK and CDR2 SYGVNS come from the germline V gene. The V gene end was trimmed by 7 bases and the J gene end by 3 bases; junction bases not matched to a gene: 9. The chain's CDR3 is CASTPSVAGDTGELFF. CDR3 sequence (DNA): TGTGCCAGCACCCCCTCAGTAGCGGGAGACACCGGGGAGCTGTTTTTT. The full variable domain, in which reference TRBV25-1 and TRBJ2-2 provide the parts outside the CDR3, is EADIYQTPRYLVIGTGKKITLECSQTMGHDKMYWYQQDPGMELHLIHYSYGVNSTEKGDLSSESTVSRIRTEHFPLTLESARPSHTSQYLCASTPSVAGDTGELFFGEGSRLTVL.

The genes are TRBV7-9 and TRBJ1-4; unclear D gene. Trimming took off 5 bases at V and 10 bases at J, with 14 bases between the two ends. The germline CDR1 and CDR2 sequences are SEHNR and FQNEAQ (reference sequence). This CDR3 contains 13 residues. CDR3 amino acids: CASSPVGSGKLFF. The CDR3, as DNA: TGTGCCAGCAGCCCAGTGGGATCTGGAAAACTGTTTTTT.

This clonotype was counted a few times. The gene calls are TRBV2 and TRBJ1-1; D unresolved. This CDR3 is 14 amino acids long. The V end lost 5 bases, the J end lost 5 bases, and 15 bases lay between the germline ends. Germline V CDR1 and CDR2: SNHLY, FYNNEI. The CDR3: CASSYSPDGTEAFF. CDR3 bases: TGTGCCAGCAGTTACTCACCCGACGGGACTGAAGCTTTCTTT. The full variable domain, its missing parts supplied by reference TRBV2 and TRBJ1-1, is EPEVTQTPSHQVTQMGQEVILRCVPISNHLYFYWYRQILGQKVEFLVSFYNNEISEKSEIFDDQFSVERPDGSNFTLKIRSTKLEDSAMYFCASSYSPDGTEAFFGQGTRLTVV.

This clonotype has only a few counts. The chain employs TRBV4-2 and TRBJ1-3; possibly TRBD1 for D (6 bases). Germline V gives CDR1 LGHNA, CDR2 YNFKEQ. Trimming pared 1 base from V and 7 bases from J, leaving 14 bases between. The CDR3 has 15 residues. The CDR3: CASSQVAGEANTIYF. CDR3 nucleotide sequence: TGTGCCAGCAGCCAAGTGGCAGGGGAGGCGAACACCATATATTTT.

The rearrangement links TRBV20-1 to TRBJ1-1; D possibly corresponds to TRBD1 (5 bases). V lost 0 bases and J 6 bases, leaving 17 bases between the germline ends. Per the germline V gene, CDR1 is DFQATT and CDR2 is SNEGSKA (reference sequence). The CDR3 has 15 amino acids. As DNA, the CDR3 is TGCAGTGCTAGAGATAAGGGGAGGTCACGATCTGAAGCTTTCTTT. Protein product: CSARDKGRSRSEAFF.

This clonotype showed up many times. The V gene is TRBV19, the J gene TRBJ2-7; 8 bases line up with TRBD1. The CDR3 is made up of 14 amino acids. Germline-derived CDR1 and CDR2 are LNHDA and SQIVND (reference sequence). With 7 bases clipped from V and 5 bases from J, the junction kept 10 bases outside the gene matches. Here the CDR3 reads CASKSRTGRNEQYF. The CDR3 DNA sequence: TGTGCCAGTAAATCCAGGACAGGGCGTAACGAGCAGTACTTC.

This clonotype was observed a handful of times. CDR3 protein: CASSPRRGKNTEAFF. For the CDR3, the DNA is TGTGCCAGCAGCCCCCGGCGAGGAAAGAACACTGAAGCTTTCTTT. The V and J genes are TRBV7-9 and TRBJ1-1; no clear D. Germline loops: CDR1 SEHNR, CDR2 FQNEAQ (reference sequence). The CDR3 contains 15 residues. Deletions cut 5 bases from V and 1 base from J, with 14 bases between.

The CDR3 sequence is CASSLGVLETQYF. The CDR3 DNA reads TGTGCCAGCAGCTTAGGAGTCTTGGAAACGCAGTATTTT. This chain connects TRBV7-9 to TRBJ2-3; D remains ambiguous. Trimming removed 1 base at V and 9 bases at J, with 11 bases between. This CDR3 has 13 amino acids. Germline CDR1 and CDR2: SEHNR and FQNEAQ (reference sequence).

The chain links TRBV7-3 to TRBJ2-2, with 10 nucleotides matching TRBD1. The CDR3 runs to 20 residues. V was pared by 3 bases and J by 3 bases, with 16 bases of the junction left unmatched. Germline-derived CDR1 and CDR2 are SGHTA and FQGTGA. Here the CDR3 reads CASSLVPFKGQGYDTGELFF. The CDR3 region has the DNA TGTGCCAGCAGCTTGGTTCCTTTCAAGGGACAGGGGTATGACACCGGGGAGCTGTTTTTT.

In this sample, this clonotype turned up many times. The genes are TRBV2 and TRBJ2-7, with 15 nucleotides matching TRBD2. This CDR3 has 16 amino acids. Looked up from germline, CDR1 is SNHLY and CDR2 is FYNNEI. V gave up 4 bases and J gave up 6 bases; unmatched junction bases: 7. CDR3 nucleotides: TGTGCCAGCAGTGTTATTAGGACTAGCGGGAGGGGCGAGCAGTACTTC. Its translation: CASSVIRTSGRGEQYF.

This chain uses TRBV27 with TRBJ1-2, with D perhaps matching TRBD1 (5 bases). The germline CDR1 and CDR2 sequences are MNHEY and SMNVEV (reference sequence). The germline V and J ends were trimmed by 0 bases and 5 bases, with 13 bases remaining between them. The CDR3 is 15 residues long. CDR3 amino acids: CASSLSPQDRYGYTF. The CDR3 DNA reads as TGTGCCAGCAGTTTATCCCCACAGGACCGGTATGGCTACACCTTC.

The chain joins TRBV29-1 to TRBJ2-7, with 7 bases identical to TRBD1. Looked up from germline, CDR1 is SQVTM and CDR2 is ANQGSEA. The junction had 16 bases not matched to a gene; V was cut back by 7 bases and J by 1 base. The CDR3 is 16 amino acids. The DNA of the CDR3 is TGCAGCGCCGGTGGATTTGGACCGGACAGGTCCTACGAGCAGTACTTC. As protein: CSAGGFGPDRSYEQYF.

The rearrangement joins TRBV7-3 to TRBJ1-6; D is undetermined. V lost 0 bases to trimming and J lost 13 bases, with 7 bases between them. CDR3 length: 12 residues. Germline V gives CDR1 SGHTA, CDR2 FQGTGA. CDR3 in amino acids: CASSLTGNPLHF. CDR3 bases: TGTGCCAGCAGCTTAACGGGGAATCCCCTCCACTTT. Full variable domain (outside the CDR3, taken from reference TRBV7-3 and TRBJ1-6): GAGVSQTPSNKVTEKGKYVELRCDPISGHTALYWYRQSLGQGPEFLIYFQGTGAADDSGLPNDRFFAVRPEGSVSTLKIQRTERGDSAVYLCASSLTGNPLHFGNGTRLTVT.